This T cell receptor (beta chain) was captured by sequencing in a study of CD8 T cells in ankylosing spondylitis. This clonotype was seen a handful of times. Its antigen remains unknown. The study's findings and limits: A motif in TCR beta, a set of roughly eight highly homologous variants, appeared characteristic of ankylosing spondylitis blood. According to the report, clones linked to the disease were significantly enriched in matched synovial fluid samples taken from ankylosing spondylitis patients.

The TCR beta libraries were generated through quantitative 5'-RACE incorporating molecular barcodes. TCRdb redid the calling of the 5' RACE reads with MiXCR, one entry per CDR3 protein. The sample carries approximately 540,000 distinct CDR3 sequences, about an eighth recorded once. Source material: blood, either unsorted or a sorted T cell fraction (not recorded which). The receptor was isolated from a male donor with ankylosing spondylitis.

In DNA form, the CDR3 reads TGTGCCAGCAGTCTCTTAGGGACGTCTGGAAACACCATATATTTT. Translated, it gives CASSLLGTSGNTIYF. The chain uses TRBV7-8 and TRBJ1-3; maybe TRBD1 (5 bases). The ends were cut back, 6 bases at V and 1 base at J, with 13 bases in the middle. The germline gives CDR1 SGHVS, CDR2 FQNEAQ. This CDR3 is 15 amino acids long.